A single sample is the source of the 31 T cell receptor beta chains below, sequenced in a study of blood T cells in healthy people across ages. A second PCR, run for roughly 6 to 11 cycles, used a sample-barcoded 5' primer plus a J-beta primer mix. TCRdb re-called the 5' RACE reads with MiXCR, one entry per CDR3 protein. The table records approximately 800,000 distinct CDR3 sequences, around 34% of them present only once. Sequencing was carried out using blood. Source of these receptors: a young man in good health.

CDR3 DNA sequence: TGTGCCAGCAGTTTTGGGACTAGCGGGGGGAAGGAGCAGTACTTC. Translation gives CASSFGTSGGKEQYF. The chain joins TRBV12-3 or TRBV12-4 to TRBJ2-5; 15 bases map to TRBD2. After removal of 3 bases from V and 11 bases from J, the junction contained 7 bases not matched to a gene. The CDR3 runs 15 residues.

The sample holds many counts of this clonotype. The chain couples TRBV29-1 to TRBJ2-1, with D maybe TRBD1 (5 bases). The CDR3 spans 14 residues. With 6 bases removed from V and 4 bases from J, the gap between germline ends came to 16 bases. CDR1 and CDR2 (germline): SQVTM, ANQGSEA. This chain's CDR3 is CSVQGALDYNEQFF. DNA of the CDR3: TGCAGCGTCCAAGGGGCCCTAGATTACAATGAGCAGTTCTTC.

The rearrangement joins TRBV9 to TRBJ2-7; maybe TRBD1 (6 bases). CDR3 size: 9 residues. The V gene lost 3 bases and the J gene lost 12 bases, with 7 bases spanning the gap. In germline, CDR1 is SGDLS, CDR2 YYNGEE. As DNA, the CDR3 is TGTGCCAGCAGCGGAGGGGGGTACTTC. This gives the protein CASSGGGYF.

This clonotype was seen more than once but under ten times. The rearrangement uses TRBV12-3 or TRBV12-4 and TRBJ2-1, with D possibly matching TRBD1 (5 bases). The CDR3 is made up of 13 amino acids. The V and J ends lost 8 bases and 11 bases respectively, with 19 bases between them. The CDR3, as DNA: TGTGCCAGCGGTGGGGCTGGTACAATGAAGCAGTTCTTC. Its protein product is CASGGAGTMKQFF.

A word on this clonotype: Possible read error: a much larger clone is one base away. The chain has TRBV27 and TRBJ2-5; 7 positions match TRBD1. The CDR3 loop spans 14 amino acids. Germline V gene lookup returns CDR1 MNHEY and CDR2 SMNVEV (reference sequence). V shed 3 bases, J shed 11 bases, and the junction held 12 bases outside the gene matches. For the CDR3, the DNA is TGTGCCAGCAGTTTGACAGGGAATAGCGATGAGCAGTACTTC. This encodes CASSLTGNSDEQYF.

Of note for this clonotype: The junction does not match germline at one end; this may be a read error. This rearrangement joins TRBV12-3 or TRBV12-4 to TRBJ2-5; D remains unclear. This CDR3 is built from 12 residues. The CDR3 is CAGSLGEETQYF. For the CDR3, the DNA is TGTGCCGGCAGTTTAGGAGAAGAGACCCAGTACTTC.

The chain links TRBV20-1 to TRBJ1-3; maybe TRBD1 (5 bases). V was clipped by 5 bases and J by 8 bases, with 10 bases between them. CDR3 length: 11 amino acids. CDR1 and CDR2 from the germline V gene are DFQATT and SNEGSKA (reference sequence). In DNA, the CDR3 is TGCAGTGCTGAGTGGGGGGACACCATATATTTT. It codes for CSAEWGDTIYF.

This clonotype was counted only a few times. The V call is TRBV9, the J call TRBJ2-1; the D gene is possibly TRBD2 (5 bases). The CDR3 runs to 14 residues. Germline values: CDR1 SGDLS, CDR2 YYNGEE. Trimming removed 3 bases at V and 8 bases at J, with 15 bases between. The CDR3 is CASSEDPRVDEQFF. Written as DNA, the CDR3 is TGTGCCAGCAGCGAAGACCCGAGGGTGGATGAGCAGTTCTTC.

This clonotype came up many times. The CDR3 here is CASTPSRGHEQFF. CDR3 nucleotide sequence: TGTGCCAGCACCCCATCCAGGGGCCATGAGCAGTTCTTC. V usage is TRBV5-5 and J usage is TRBJ2-1; D is possibly TRBD1 (6 bases). Germline values: CDR1 SGHKS, CDR2 YYEKEE (reference sequence). The ends were cut back, 6 bases at V and 8 bases at J, with 15 bases in the middle. The CDR3 runs to 13 residues.

The V and J genes are TRBV7-2 and TRBJ2-2, with 8 bases lining up with TRBD2. V was clipped by 1 base and J by 8 bases; unmatched bases: 15. CDR3 length: 18 amino acids. Germline CDR1 reads SGHTA; CDR2 reads FQGNSA. The CDR3 sequence is CASSLVGLISAGGGELFF. CDR3 nucleotide sequence: TGTGCCAGCAGCTTAGTAGGCCTGATCTCTGCGGGGGGAGGGGAGCTGTTTTTT. Variable domain in full (rest from reference TRBV7-2 and TRBJ2-2): GAGVSQSPSNKVTEKGKDVELRCDPISGHTALYWYRQSLGQGLEFLIYFQGNSAPDKSGLPSDRFSAERTGGSVSTLTIQRTQQEDSAVYLCASSLVGLISAGGGELFFGEGSRLTVL.

This clonotype was counted a few times. V is TRBV7-2 and J is TRBJ2-3; D gene uncertain. The germline gives CDR1 SGHTA, CDR2 FQGNSA. V was clipped by 1 base and J by 3 bases, with 11 bases between them. The CDR3 has 15 amino acids. CDR3 residues: CASSLVGSWTDTQYF. CDR3 bases: TGTGCCAGCAGCTTAGTCGGTAGTTGGACAGATACGCAGTATTTT. The full variable domain, its missing parts supplied by reference TRBV7-2 and TRBJ2-3, is GAGVSQSPSNKVTEKGKDVELRCDPISGHTALYWYRQSLGQGLEFLIYFQGNSAPDKSGLPSDRFSAERTGGSVSTLTIQRTQQEDSAVYLCASSLVGSWTDTQYFGPGTRLTVL.

V is TRBV24-1 and J is TRBJ2-7; 10 bases are shared with TRBD1. Trimming cost V 4 bases and J 1 base; bases outside gene matches: 3. Germline V CDR1 and CDR2: KGHDR, SFDVKD. The CDR3 spans 15 residues. This CDR3 reads CATSDPGQGSYEQYF. The CDR3 DNA reads as TGTGCCACCAGTGACCCGGGACAGGGGTCCTACGAGCAGTACTTC.

V and J are TRBV4-3 and TRBJ1-6; 8 bases fit TRBD1. The CDR3 extends over 16 amino acids. V was pared by 0 bases and J by 6 bases, with 4 bases of the junction left unmatched. Germline V gives CDR1 LGHNA, CDR2 YSLEER. CDR3 residues: CASSQDLGQGNSPLHF. CDR3 DNA: TGCGCCAGCAGCCAAGATTTAGGACAGGGTAATTCACCCCTCCACTTT.

CDR3 protein: CASSQGTEFSPLHF. The DNA of the CDR3 is TGCGCCAGCAGCCAAGGGACAGAGTTTTCACCCCTCCACTTT. This chain links TRBV4-1 with TRBJ1-6, with TRBD1 as a possible D gene (6 bases). The germline gives CDR1 MGHRA, CDR2 YSYEKL. This CDR3 is 14 amino acids long. V lost 1 base and J lost 9, with 10 bases in between.

The chain couples TRBV7-2 to TRBJ1-1, with TRBD1 as a possible D gene (6 bases). Trimming stripped 5 bases from V and 11 bases from J, with 21 bases between. In germline, CDR1 is SGHTA, CDR2 FQGNSA. The CDR3 runs to 14 residues. The CDR3 nucleotides are TGTGCCAGCAGCCCACAGACAGGCACAAGTGTTGCTTTCTTT. This encodes CASSPQTGTSVAFF.

V gene TRBV6-2 or TRBV6-3 combines with J gene TRBJ2-5, with 8 bases aligning to TRBD2. The junction had 8 bases not matched to a gene; V was cut back by 0 bases and J by 14 bases. From germline, CDR1 is MNHEY and CDR2 SVGEGT. The CDR3 loop spans 13 amino acids. CDR3 sequence: CASSYSGGGRPYF. CDR3 in DNA: TGTGCCAGCAGTTACTCCGGCGGGGGGCGCCCCTACTTC.

This clonotype was recorded once. This sequence joins TRBV20-1 and TRBJ1-6; TRBD1 might be the D (6 bases). V dropped 5 bases and J dropped 5 bases, with 16 bases sitting between them. Germline CDR1 is DFQATT and CDR2 is SNEGSKA (reference sequence). The CDR3 is made up of 15 amino acids. The CDR3 sequence is CSAHVGGFDNSPLHF. The CDR3 DNA reads TGCAGTGCTCACGTCGGGGGCTTCGATAATTCACCCCTCCACTTT.

There are many counts of this clonotype. The gene calls are TRBV2 and TRBJ2-1, with D maybe TRBD2 (6 bases). The V and J ends lost 6 bases and 2 bases respectively, with 11 bases between them. The CDR3 loop spans 14 amino acids. Germline V CDR1 and CDR2: SNHLY, FYNNEI. CDR3: CASRPGLAYNEQFF. Written as DNA, the CDR3 is TGTGCCAGCAGACCGGGACTTGCCTACAATGAGCAGTTCTTC. Based on the CDR3 plus reference TRBV2 and TRBJ2-1, the full variable domain is EPEVTQTPSHQVTQMGQEVILRCVPISNHLYFYWYRQILGQKVEFLVSFYNNEISEKSEIFDDQFSVERPDGSNFTLKIRSTKLEDSAMYFCASRPGLAYNEQFFGPGTRLTVL.

The rearrangement joins TRBV7-2 to TRBJ1-6; D not resolved. CDR1 and CDR2 from the germline V gene are SGHTA and FQGNSA. CDR3 length: 12 residues. Trimming stripped 1 base from V and 14 bases from J, with 9 bases between. CDR3 coding DNA: TGTGCCAGCAGCTTAGTGGGTCCCACCCTCCACTTT. Its translation: CASSLVGPTLHF.

This clonotype was seen more than once but under ten times. The rearrangement joins TRBV4-3 to TRBJ2-3, with D hard to call. Per germline, CDR1 LGHNA and CDR2 YSLEER. The V and J ends lost 3 bases and 0 bases respectively, with 10 bases between them. This CDR3 has 15 residues. The CDR3 nucleotides are TGCGCCAGCAGCCAGCAGGCCACCAGCACAGATACGCAGTATTTT. Translation gives CASSQQATSTDTQYF.

The chain employs TRBV29-1 and TRBJ1-4; D is unclear. Germline CDR1 is SQVTM and CDR2 is ANQGSEA. V shed 5 bases and J shed 4 bases, with 14 bases lying between them. The CDR3 length is 14 residues. The CDR3 here is CSVLIGQFNEKLFF. The CDR3 DNA is TGCAGCGTTTTGATAGGGCAGTTTAATGAAAAACTGTTTTTT.

This clonotype was counted between two and nine times. The chain combines TRBV12-3 or TRBV12-4 with TRBJ2-3, with a possible D match to TRBD1 (6 bases). Trimming removed 7 bases at V and 2 bases at J, with 13 bases between. The CDR3 extends over 14 amino acids. For the CDR3, the DNA is TGTGCCAGCACCGGGACACGATCCACAGATACGCAGTATTTT. Residues: CASTGTRSTDTQYF.

The J gene is TRBJ2-4, the V gene TRBV21-1; the D call TRBD1 from the table was never checked on the DNA. The DNA matches TRBJ2-7 better at its end, which makes the J call doubtful. TRBV21-1 corresponds to a pseudogene. The CDR3 covers 16 residues. The CDR3 region is CASSKEPWGVVYEQYF. The CDR3 coding sequence is TGTGCCAGCAGCAAAGAACCCTGGGGGGTTGTCTACGAGCAGTACTTC.

The chain links TRBV12-3 or TRBV12-4 to TRBJ1-4; tentative D call: TRBD1 (5 bases). The CDR3 is 16 residues long. V lost 3 bases to trimming and J lost 7 bases, with 18 bases between them. Written as DNA, the CDR3 is TGTGCCAGCAGTTTCCTGGACGGGACCAGAGGTGAAAAACTGTTTTTT. Translating gives CASSFLDGTRGEKLFF.

This rearrangement joins TRBV6-5 to TRBJ2-4, with 8 bases lining up with TRBD2. The CDR3 length is 16 residues. Germline V lookup: CDR1 MNHEY, CDR2 SVGAGI. Trimming took 5 bases from V and 5 from J; bases not matched to a gene: 11. The CDR3 coding sequence is TGTGCCAGCAGTCGATCGGGAGGGATTCACGAAAACATTCAGTACTTC. Its protein is CASSRSGGIHENIQYF.

The chain has TRBV20-1 and TRBJ2-3; 12 nucleotides align to TRBD2. Looked up from germline, CDR1 is DFQATT and CDR2 is SNEGSKA (reference sequence). Unmatched junction bases numbered 20, after V lost 6 bases and J lost 4 bases. This CDR3 has 19 amino acids. The CDR3 spells CSAHQSELTSGSSADTQYF. The CDR3 DNA is TGCAGTGCCCATCAATCAGAACTGACTAGCGGGAGTAGCGCAGATACGCAGTATTTT.

V gene TRBV9 combines with J gene TRBJ2-1; D uncertain. Germline V gene data show CDR1 as SGDLS and CDR2 as YYNGEE. The CDR3 is 14 amino acids. Trimming took off 0 bases at V and 6 bases at J, with 10 bases between the two ends. The CDR3 nucleotides are TGTGCCAGCAGCGTAGGAGATTGGGTCAATGAGCAGTTCTTC. This encodes CASSVGDWVNEQFF.

The table lists this clonotype with a few counts. The rearrangement joins TRBV10-3 to TRBJ2-3, with a weak D call TRBD2 (5 bases). Between the trimmed V and J ends, which lost 10 bases and 6 bases, there was a span of 14 bases. CDR1 is ENHRY, CDR2 SYGVKD, per germline. CDR3 size: 12 residues. The CDR3 DNA sequence: TGTGCCAGTAGTGAGCCGGGGGATACGCAGTATTTT. This sequence encodes CASSEPGDTQYF.

The V gene is TRBV27, the J gene TRBJ2-2; 7 bases align to TRBD2. The CDR3 runs to 17 residues. The germline V gene has CDR1 MNHEY and CDR2 SMNVEV (reference sequence). Trimming at V came to 4 bases and at J to 3 bases, leaving 11 bases not matched to a gene. The CDR3 DNA is TGTGCCAGCAGTTCTCCTAGTATTGGGGGGGACACCGGGGAGCTGTTTTTT. Protein sequence: CASSSPSIGGDTGELFF.

V gene TRBV7-2 combines with J gene TRBJ2-1; 8 bases are a match to TRBD2. Germline lookup yields CDR1 SGHTA and CDR2 FQGNSA. V lost 1 base to trimming and J lost 8 bases; unmatched junction nucleotides: 7. The CDR3 consists of 15 residues. The CDR3: CASSLGTGGRYEQFF. The CDR3 coding sequence is TGTGCCAGCAGCTTAGGAACGGGGGGGCGTTATGAGCAGTTCTTC. The variable domain in full, completed from reference TRBV7-2 and TRBJ2-1, reads GAGVSQSPSNKVTEKGKDVELRCDPISGHTALYWYRQSLGQGLEFLIYFQGNSAPDKSGLPSDRFSAERTGGSVSTLTIQRTQQEDSAVYLCASSLGTGGRYEQFFGPGTRLTVL.

This clonotype was seen a handful of times. This sequence joins TRBV9 and TRBJ1-2; 12 nucleotides align to TRBD1. From germline, CDR1 is SGDLS and CDR2 YYNGEE. The CDR3 has 17 residues. V lost 1 base and J lost 7; bases outside the gene matches: 11. The CDR3 sequence: CASSVSVSGDRGLGYTF. The CDR3, as DNA: TGTGCCAGCAGCGTATCAGTATCTGGGGACAGGGGGCTTGGCTACACCTTC.